This T cell receptor beta chain was sequenced for a study of cytomegalovirus exposure and HLA in healthy donors. Study-wide results and caveats: Most TCR beta V segments were productive about 87% or about 30% of the time in an earlier analysis.

Germline CDR1 reads SNHLY; CDR2 reads FYNNEI. CDR3 length: 20 residues. The V and J ends lost 6 bases and 6 bases, in that order; junction bases with no gene match: 22. This PCR relied on a set of 60 Vbeta primers and 13 Jbeta primers. Some clones are missing from TCRdb's copy, which holds only in-frame ones; the method was immunoSEQ multiplex PCR. Among around 98,000 clones, roughly 82% were seen once, and the ten largest hold 8% to 9%. A remark on this clone: The antigen remains unidentified.

The origin of this receptor is a human donor in good health. The sequenced material came from PBMCs. V usage is TRBV2 and J usage is TRBJ2-2, with TRBD1 matching 10 bases. The CDR3 DNA reads as TGTGCCAGCAGCTATGGGGGACAGGGGATCGGGACCTCGATCCCCGGGGAGCTGTTTTTT. It is translated as CASSYGGQGIGTSIPGELFF.